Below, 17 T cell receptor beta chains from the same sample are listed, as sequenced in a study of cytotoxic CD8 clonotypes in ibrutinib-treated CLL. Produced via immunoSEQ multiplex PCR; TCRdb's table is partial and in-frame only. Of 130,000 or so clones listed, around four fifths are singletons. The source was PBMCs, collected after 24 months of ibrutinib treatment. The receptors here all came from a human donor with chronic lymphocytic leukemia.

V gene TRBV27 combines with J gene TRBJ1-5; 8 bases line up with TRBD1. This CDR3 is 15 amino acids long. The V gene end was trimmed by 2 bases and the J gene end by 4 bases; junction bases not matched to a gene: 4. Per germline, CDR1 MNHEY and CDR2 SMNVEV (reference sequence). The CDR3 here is CASSLGQGPNQPQHF. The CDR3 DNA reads TGTGCCAGCAGTTTAGGACAGGGTCCAAATCAGCCCCAGCATTTT.

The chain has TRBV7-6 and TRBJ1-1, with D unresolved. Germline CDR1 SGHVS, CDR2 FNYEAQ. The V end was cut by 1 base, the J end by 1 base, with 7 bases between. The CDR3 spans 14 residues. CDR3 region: CASSLVQSNTEAFF. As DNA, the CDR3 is TGTGCCAGCAGCTTAGTACAGTCGAACACTGAAGCTTTCTTT.

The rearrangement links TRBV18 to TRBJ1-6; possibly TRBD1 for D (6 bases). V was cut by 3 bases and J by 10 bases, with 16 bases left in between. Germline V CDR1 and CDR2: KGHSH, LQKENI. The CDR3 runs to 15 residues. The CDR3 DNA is TGTGCCAGCTCACCTAGGGACACCGGCGGGTCACCCCTCCACTTT. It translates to CASSPRDTGGSPLHF.

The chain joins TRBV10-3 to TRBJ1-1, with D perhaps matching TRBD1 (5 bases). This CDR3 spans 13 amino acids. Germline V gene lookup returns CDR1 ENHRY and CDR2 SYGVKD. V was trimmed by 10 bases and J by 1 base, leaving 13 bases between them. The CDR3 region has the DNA TGTGCCACCTGGGGGACGGGGAACACTGAAGCTTTCTTT. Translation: CATWGTGNTEAFF.

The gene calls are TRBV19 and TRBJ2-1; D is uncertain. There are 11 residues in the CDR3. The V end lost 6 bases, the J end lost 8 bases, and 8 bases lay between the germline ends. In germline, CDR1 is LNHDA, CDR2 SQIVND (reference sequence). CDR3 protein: CASRHRDEQFF. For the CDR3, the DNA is TGTGCCAGTAGACATAGGGATGAGCAGTTCTTC.

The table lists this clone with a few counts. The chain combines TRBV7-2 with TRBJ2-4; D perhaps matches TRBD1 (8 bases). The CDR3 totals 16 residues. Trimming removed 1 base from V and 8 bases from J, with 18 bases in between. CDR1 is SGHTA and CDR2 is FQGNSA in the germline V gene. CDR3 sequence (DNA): TGTGCCAGCAGCTTAGTGTCAGGGGGCGCGGGGGACATTCAGTACTTC. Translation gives CASSLVSGGAGDIQYF.

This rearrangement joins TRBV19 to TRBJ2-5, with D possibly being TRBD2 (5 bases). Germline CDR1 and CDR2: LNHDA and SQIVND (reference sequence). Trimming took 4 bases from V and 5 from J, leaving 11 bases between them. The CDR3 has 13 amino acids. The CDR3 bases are TGTGCCAGTAGTACGGGGTATGGGGAGACCCAGTACTTC. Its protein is CASSTGYGETQYF.

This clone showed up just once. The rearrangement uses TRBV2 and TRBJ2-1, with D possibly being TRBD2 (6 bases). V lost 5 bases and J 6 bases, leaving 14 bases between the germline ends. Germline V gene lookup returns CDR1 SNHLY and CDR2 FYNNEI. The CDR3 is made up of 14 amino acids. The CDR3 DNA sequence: TGTGCCAGCAGTTATGGGGGGTCTCCCAATGAGCAGTTCTTC. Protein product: CASSYGGSPNEQFF.

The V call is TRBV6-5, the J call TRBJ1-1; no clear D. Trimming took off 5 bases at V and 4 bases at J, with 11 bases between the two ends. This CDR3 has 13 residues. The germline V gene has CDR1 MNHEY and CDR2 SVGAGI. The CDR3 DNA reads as TGTGCCAGCAGTAATGAGGGAGGCACTGAAGCTTTCTTT. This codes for CASSNEGGTEAFF.

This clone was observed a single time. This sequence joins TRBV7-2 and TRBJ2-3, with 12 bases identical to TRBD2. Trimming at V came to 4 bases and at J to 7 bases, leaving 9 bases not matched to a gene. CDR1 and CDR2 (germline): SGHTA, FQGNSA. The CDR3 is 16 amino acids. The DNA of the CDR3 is TGTGCCAGCAGCTCCCTAGCGGGGGGGCTAAGGTATACGCAGTATTTT. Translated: CASSSLAGGLRYTQYF.

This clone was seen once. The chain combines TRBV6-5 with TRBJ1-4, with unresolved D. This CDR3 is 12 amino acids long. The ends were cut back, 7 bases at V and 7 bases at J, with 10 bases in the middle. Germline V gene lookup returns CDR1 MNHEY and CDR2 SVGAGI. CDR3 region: CASTVGCEKLFF. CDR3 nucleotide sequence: TGTGCCAGCACGGTAGGGTGTGAAAAACTGTTTTTT.

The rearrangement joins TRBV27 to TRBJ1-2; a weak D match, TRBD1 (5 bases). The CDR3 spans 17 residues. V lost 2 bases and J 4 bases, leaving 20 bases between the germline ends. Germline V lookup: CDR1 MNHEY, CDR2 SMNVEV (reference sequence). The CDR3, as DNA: TGTGCCAGCAGTTTAAGGGGCGGGCGGCGTGAAAGCTATGGCTACACCTTC. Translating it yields CASSLRGGRRESYGYTF.

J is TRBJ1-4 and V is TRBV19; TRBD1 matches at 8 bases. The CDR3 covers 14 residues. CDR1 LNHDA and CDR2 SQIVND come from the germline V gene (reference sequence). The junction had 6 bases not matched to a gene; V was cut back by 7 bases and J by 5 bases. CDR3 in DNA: TGTGCCAGTAAGGTGACAGGGGACAATGAAAAACTGTTTTTT. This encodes CASKVTGDNEKLFF.

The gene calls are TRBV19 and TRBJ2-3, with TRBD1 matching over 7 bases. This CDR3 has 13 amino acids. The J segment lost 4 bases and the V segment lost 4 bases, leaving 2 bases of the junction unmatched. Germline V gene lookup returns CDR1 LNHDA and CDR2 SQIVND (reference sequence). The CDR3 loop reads CASSTDRADTQYF. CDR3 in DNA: TGTGCCAGTAGTACCGACAGGGCAGATACGCAGTATTTT.

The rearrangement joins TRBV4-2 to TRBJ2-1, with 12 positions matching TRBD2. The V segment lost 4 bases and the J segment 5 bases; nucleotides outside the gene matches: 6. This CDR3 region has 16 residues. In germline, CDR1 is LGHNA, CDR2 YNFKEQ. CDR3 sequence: CASSRRLAGADNEQFF. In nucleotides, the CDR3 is TGTGCCAGCAGCCGAAGACTAGCGGGGGCCGACAATGAGCAGTTCTTC.

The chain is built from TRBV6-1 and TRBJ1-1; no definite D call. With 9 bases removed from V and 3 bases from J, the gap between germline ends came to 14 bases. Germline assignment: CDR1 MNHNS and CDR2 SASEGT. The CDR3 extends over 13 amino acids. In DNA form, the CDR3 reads TGTGCCAGTAGACACCCCCGGGACACTGAAGCTTTCTTT. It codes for CASRHPRDTEAFF.

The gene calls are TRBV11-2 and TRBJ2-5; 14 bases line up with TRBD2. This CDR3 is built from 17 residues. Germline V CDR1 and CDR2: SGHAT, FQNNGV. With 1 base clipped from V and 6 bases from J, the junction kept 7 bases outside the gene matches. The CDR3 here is CASSLGLAGGAGKTQYF. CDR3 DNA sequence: TGTGCCAGCAGCTTAGGACTAGCGGGGGGGGCTGGAAAGACCCAGTACTTC.